This T cell receptor beta chain appears in the sequencing data of a study of cytomegalovirus exposure and HLA in healthy donors. Primers included in the PCR were 60 Vbeta and 13 Jbeta primers. The table came from immunoSEQ multiplex PCR; TCRdb's copy has only in-frame clones and leaves some out. The data contain about 15,000 clones, about two thirds of them singletons. Study-level results: Association of 15,000 to 20,000 TCR beta sequences with HLA alleles was found at 0.05 false discovery rate in a later analysis.

Germline CDR1 and CDR2: SGHRS and YFSETQ. CDR3 length: 14 amino acids. Between the trimmed V and J ends, which lost 1 base and 7 bases, there was a span of 14 bases. Turning to this clone: Its target is not known.

The sample comprised PBMCs. This receptor was obtained from a woman in her forties or fifties in good health and CMV-seropositive. The rearrangement joins TRBV5-1 to TRBJ2-5, with D perhaps TRBD1 (6 bases). CDR3 loop: CASSLPRTDGTQYF. The CDR3 DNA follows: TGCGCCAGCAGCTTGCCGCGGACAGATGGGACCCAGTACTTC.